This T cell receptor beta chain derives from a study of T cell responses to AZD1222 COVID-19 vaccine. Broader study findings: Researchers took repertoire samples only after the peak T cell response had come.

With respect to this clone: The antigen remains unidentified.

The CDR3 is made up of 13 amino acids. The V gene lost 2 bases and the J gene lost 4 bases, with 8 bases spanning the gap. Germline V gene data show CDR1 as MDHEN and CDR2 as SYDVKM. The method was immunoSEQ multiplex PCR; TCRdb's version includes in-frame clones alone and lacks a portion of them. The sample gives some 180,000 clones, over 85% of which show up once; approximately 4% is in the top ten. This chain uses TRBV28 with TRBJ1-2; D is perhaps TRBD1 (5 bases). This TCR was sampled from an adult who received the MenACWY meningococcal vaccine as a control. The specimen comprised peripheral blood, sampled 28 days after the second dose of the MenACWY control vaccine. DNA of the CDR3: TGTGCCAGCAGTTTAGGGGCCCTCTATGGCTACACCTTC. Translation gives CASSLGALYGYTF.